The rows below give T cell receptor beta chains drawn from one sample of a study of OX40 agonist ivuxolimab in advanced cancers. Repertoires were generated with immunoSEQ multiplex PCR, while TCRdb's copy carries only in-frame clones and drops some. The repertoire includes some 60,000 clones, about 90% of them detected once, and 1.5% to 2% sits in the top ten. Here the sequenced sample was CD4+ or CD8+ T cells sorted from blood, taken in a trial of the OX40 agonist ivuxolimab. Source of these receptors: an adult with an advanced solid tumor such as melanoma, head and neck, liver or kidney cancer. The CDR3 runs from the conserved cysteine through the conserved F or W. D genes are given only for firm matches. Rows give clone size only sometimes, using once, few, many, or a class for an expanded clone.

TRBV19	NA	NA	TRBJ2-2	CASSIGTTSAGELFF	TGTGCCAGTAGTATAGGGACAACGAGCGCCGGGGAGCTGTTTTTT
TRBV19	NA	NA	TRBJ1-2	CASGDPGYGYTF	TGTGCCAGTGGGGACCCAGGGTATGGCTACACCTTC
TRBV7-9	NA	NA	TRBJ2-7	CASSFGGTPYEQYF	TGTGCCAGCAGCTTCGGCGGGACCCCCTACGAGCAGTACTTC
TRBV6-6	NA	NA	TRBJ1-3	CASSTQLYSGNTIYF	TGTGCCAGCAGTACCCAACTATACTCTGGAAACACCATATATTTT
TRBV19	NA	NA	TRBJ1-1	CASSRGPEGTAFF	TGTGCCAGTAGTCGGGGGCCGGAGGGGACAGCTTTCTTT
TRBV28	TRBD2	NA	TRBJ2-7	CASTRGDLSDEQYF	TGTGCCAGCACCCGGGGGGACCTCAGCGACGAGCAGTACTTC
TRBV4-2	TRBD1	NA	TRBJ1-3	CASSQMTGESGNTIYF	TGTGCCAGCAGCCAGATGACAGGGGAGTCTGGAAACACCATATATTTT
TRBV19	NA	NA	TRBJ2-3	CASSQVSTDTQYF	TGTGCCAGTAGCCAAGTGAGCACAGATACGCAGTATTTT
TRBV6-5	NA	NA	TRBJ2-4	CASRSGIAKNIQYF	TGTGCCAGCAGATCAGGGATAGCCAAAAACATTCAGTACTTC
TRBV29-1	NA	NA	TRBJ2-5	CSVGGGASQETQYF	TGCAGCGTTGGGGGGGGCGCATCCCAAGAGACCCAGTACTTC
TRBV5-8	NA	NA	TRBJ2-5	CASSPGERSTQYF	TGTGCCAGCAGCCCCGGCGAACGGTCGACCCAGTACTTC
TRBV10-3	NA	NA	TRBJ2-3	CAISVPGDTQYF	TGTGCCATCAGTGTACCGGGAGATACGCAGTATTTT
TRBV29-1	NA	NA	TRBJ1-6	CSGPTGDSPLHF	TGCAGCGGACCTACTGGGGATTCACCCCTCCACTTT
TRBV6-5	NA	NA	TRBJ1-1	CASSQGLDTEAFF	TGTGCCAGCTCACAGGGCTTGGACACTGAAGCTTTCTTT
TRBV2	TRBD2	NA	TRBJ2-7	CASSVGSGRATISYEQYF	TGTGCCAGCAGTGTTGGTAGCGGGAGGGCCACCATCTCCTACGAGCAGTACTTC
TRBV7-9	NA	NA	TRBJ2-1	CASSLAQYEQFF	TGTGCCAGCAGCTTAGCTCAGTACGAGCAGTTCTTC
TRBV7-2	NA	NA	TRBJ2-7	CASSLGGGGYEQYF	TGTGCCAGCAGCCTGGGAGGGGGCGGTTACGAGCAGTACTTC
TRBV7-9	TRBD1	NA	TRBJ1-2	CASSSPTGIYGYTF	TGTGCCAGCAGCTCCCCGACAGGGATCTATGGCTACACCTTC
TRBV6-6	TRBD1	NA	TRBJ1-1	CASSIGQGATEAFF	TGTGCCAGCAGCATCGGACAGGGGGCTACTGAAGCTTTCTTT
TRBV19	NA	NA	TRBJ1-2	CASSVRGSNYGYTF	TGTGCCAGTAGTGTCAGGGGAAGTAACTATGGCTACACCTTC
TRBV7-2	NA	NA	TRBJ1-1	CASSLTVNTEAFF	TGTGCCAGCAGCTTAACCGTGAACACTGAAGCTTTCTTT
TRBV5-1	TRBD2	NA	TRBJ2-5	CASSLGLAAKLGETQYF	TGCGCCAGCAGCCTTGGACTAGCGGCAAAGCTAGGGGAGACCCAGTACTTC
TRBV6-5	NA	NA	TRBJ1-6	CASNSYRTPLHF	TGTGCCAGCAACTCTTACAGAACACCCCTCCACTTT
TRBV6-5	NA	NA	TRBJ1-2	CASTTGPETNYGYTF	TGTGCCAGCACCACGGGTCCCGAGACTAACTATGGCTACACCTTC
TRBV4-1	NA	NA	TRBJ1-1	CASSQDRATGEAFF	TGCGCCAGCAGCCAAGATAGGGCCACAGGTGAAGCTTTCTTT
TRBV5-1	TRBD2	NA	TRBJ2-7	CASSSRLAGYYEQYF	TGCGCCAGCAGCTCCAGACTAGCGGGATACTACGAGCAGTACTTC
TRBV9	NA	NA	TRBJ1-1	CASSVTSYYTEAFF	TGTGCCAGCAGCGTAACCAGTTACTACACTGAAGCTTTCTTT
TRBV5-4	NA	NA	TRBJ2-3	CASSLISTRTDTQYF	TGTGCCAGCAGCTTGATTAGCACGCGCACAGATACGCAGTATTTT
TRBV10-2	TRBD2	NA	TRBJ2-1	CASRETGTSGSPADEQFF	TGCGCCAGCAGGGAGACCGGGACTAGCGGGAGCCCCGCGGATGAGCAGTTCTTC
TRBV5-4	NA	NA	TRBJ1-3	CASSSGQSSSGNTIYF	TGTGCCAGCAGCTCCGGACAGTCAAGCTCTGGAAACACCATATATTTT
TRBV18	NA	NA	TRBJ1-2	CASSSGPIYGYTF	TGTGCCAGCTCTTCCGGGCCAATCTATGGCTACACCTTC
TRBV6-6	TRBD1	NA	TRBJ1-2	CASSPGGINYGYTF	TGTGCCAGCAGCCCAGGGGGGATTAATTATGGCTACACCTTC
TRBV5-6	NA	once	TRBJ1-2	CASSLWGNRVHGYTF	TGTGCCAGCAGCTTGTGGGGTAACAGGGTCCATGGCTACACCTTC
TRBV28	TRBD1	NA	TRBJ1-3	CASSKWDSGNTIYF	TGTGCCAGCAGCAAATGGGACAGTGGAAACACCATATATTTT
TRBV6-5	NA	NA	TRBJ1-2	CASRAEGINYGYTF	TGTGCCAGCAGGGCGGAGGGTATTAACTATGGCTACACCTTC
TRBV19	NA	NA	TRBJ2-3	CASSRASGPSTDTQYF	TGTGCCAGTAGTAGGGCCTCTGGTCCGAGCACAGATACGCAGTATTTT
TRBV28	TRBD1	once	TRBJ2-7	CASTETGAEQYF	TGTGCCAGCACCGAGACAGGGGCCGAGCAGTACTTC
TRBV2	NA	NA	TRBJ1-2	CASKTQGGYGYTF	TGTGCCAGCAAGACACAGGGAGGCTATGGCTACACCTTC
TRBV6-4	NA	NA	TRBJ2-1	CASFTGRNRNEQFF	TGTGCCAGCTTCACAGGGAGAAATCGGAATGAGCAGTTCTTC
TRBV13	TRBD1	NA	TRBJ1-1	CASSLGQPNTEAFF	TGTGCCAGCAGCTTGGGACAGCCGAACACTGAAGCTTTCTTT
TRBV7-9	TRBD1	NA	TRBJ2-7	CASSPQTGIPYEQYF	TGTGCCAGCAGCCCACAGACAGGGATACCCTACGAGCAGTACTTC
TRBV7-3	TRBD2	NA	TRBJ2-1	CASRQTGTSNEQFF	TGTGCCAGCAGACAAACCGGGACTAGCAATGAGCAGTTCTTC
TRBV16	NA	once	TRBJ2-7	CASSQSSGTYEQYF	TGTGCCAGCAGCCAATCGTCGGGGACCTACGAGCAGTACTTC
TRBV5-8	TRBD1	few	TRBJ2-3	CASSPRTGGFTDTQYF	TGTGCCAGCAGCCCCCGGACAGGGGGCTTCACAGATACGCAGTATTTT
TRBV18	NA	NA	TRBJ1-4	CASSRGLDEKLFF	TGTGCCAGCTCACGTGGTTTGGATGAAAAACTGTTTTTT
TRBV7-2	TRBD1	NA	TRBJ2-4	CASTPGQGASWKNIQYF	TGTGCCAGCACCCCGGGACAGGGGGCATCGTGGAAAAACATTCAGTACTTC
TRBV11-2	NA	NA	TRBJ2-1	CASSLDRPHNEQFF	TGTGCCAGCAGCTTAGATCGGCCACACAATGAGCAGTTCTTC
TRBV6-4	NA	few	TRBJ1-4	CARKRKNNEKLFF	TGTGCCAGGAAGCGGAAGAATAATGAAAAACTGTTTTTT
TRBV7-6	TRBD2	NA	TRBJ2-1	CASSFIASGRGDEQFF	TGTGCCAGCAGCTTTATTGCTAGCGGGCGTGGGGATGAGCAGTTCTTC
TRBV7-6	NA	NA	TRBJ2-2	CASSPIWGGSSGELFF	TGTGCCAGCAGCCCCATTTGGGGAGGAAGCAGCGGGGAGCTGTTTTTT
TRBV19	NA	NA	TRBJ1-2	CASSWGPGNYGYTF	TGTGCCAGTAGTTGGGGGCCGGGAAACTATGGCTACACCTTC
TRBV5-6	NA	NA	TRBJ2-5	CASSLREETQYF	TGTGCCAGCAGCTTGCGCGAGGAGACCCAGTACTTC
TRBV11-3	NA	NA	TRBJ2-2	CASSLIGYTGELFF	TGTGCCAGCAGCTTAATCGGTTACACCGGGGAGCTGTTTTTT
TRBV6-1	NA	once	TRBJ2-3	CASISLTSTDTQYF	TGTGCCAGCATCTCGTTAACTAGCACAGATACGCAGTATTTT
TRBV10-3	NA	few	TRBJ2-7	CAISESSGTNYEQYF	TGTGCCATCAGTGAGTCGTCTGGCACAAACTACGAGCAGTACTTC
TRBV30	NA	NA	TRBJ1-5	CAWNGGAGQPQHF	TGTGCCTGGAACGGGGGGGCTGGGCAGCCCCAGCATTTT
TRBV19	TRBD1	NA	TRBJ2-5	CASSTGQVIQETQYF	TGTGCCAGTAGTACGGGACAGGTGATTCAAGAGACCCAGTACTTC
TRBV7-8	NA	NA	TRBJ2-2	CASSQPEGAAGELFF	TGTGCCAGCAGCCAGCCGGAGGGCGCGGCCGGGGAGCTGTTTTTT
TRBV29-1	TRBD1	NA	TRBJ1-1	CSVTTTGANTEAFF	TGCAGCGTCACTACGACAGGGGCGAACACTGAAGCTTTCTTT
TRBV21-1	NA	NA	TRBJ2-7	CASSKGQDGYEQYF	TGTGCCAGCAGCAAAGGACAGGATGGCTACGAGCAGTACTTC